This T cell receptor (beta chain) is from a study of T-cell memory formation after mild COVID-19. General observations from the study: The study detected some responding clones in pre-infection memory, suggesting cross-reactive memory joined.

TCRdb analysed the 5' RACE reads with MiXCR anew, one entry per CDR3 protein. The data show about 350,000 distinct CDR3 sequences, 20% to 25% seen once. Trimming removed 1 base from V and 6 bases from J, with 15 bases in between. This CDR3 comprises 16 residues. Germline V CDR1 and CDR2: SEHNR, FQNEAQ (reference sequence). This clonotype was counted between two and nine times. Its target is not known. The J gene is TRBJ1-4, the V gene TRBV7-9; no clear D gene. The receptor was isolated from a young man who had mild COVID-19 (a few samples of this study predate the infection). Cell type and time point are not known. Material: PBMCs or a T cell subset sorted from them (not recorded which). The CDR3 DNA follows: TGTGCCAGCAGCTTAGTCCGATACGAGAAAGATGAAAAACTGTTTTTT. Amino acid sequence: CASSLVRYEKDEKLFF.